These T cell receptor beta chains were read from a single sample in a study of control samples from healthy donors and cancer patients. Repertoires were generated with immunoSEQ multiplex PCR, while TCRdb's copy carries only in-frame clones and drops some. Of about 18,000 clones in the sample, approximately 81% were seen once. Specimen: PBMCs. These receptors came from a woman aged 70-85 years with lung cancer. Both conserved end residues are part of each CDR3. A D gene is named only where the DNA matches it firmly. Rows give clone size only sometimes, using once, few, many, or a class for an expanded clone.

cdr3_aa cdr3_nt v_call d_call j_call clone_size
CASSLGGLTYNEQFF TGCGCCAGCAGCTTGGGGGGCCTAACCTACAATGAGCAGTTCTTC TRBV5-1 - TRBJ2-1 -
CASTLYQGNEQFF TGTGCCAGCACCCTTTATCAGGGGAATGAGCAGTTCTTC TRBV2 - TRBJ2-1 -
CASSPAYPNTGELFF TGTGCCAGCAGCCCTGCCTATCCTAACACCGGGGAGCTGTTTTTT TRBV11-3 - TRBJ2-2 -
CASSDGLFSYEQYF TGTGCCAGCAGCGATGGACTCTTCTCCTACGAGCAGTACTTC TRBV3-1/TRBV3-2 - TRBJ2-7 -
CASSSLGYEQYF TGTGCCAGCAGCTCCCTTGGGTACGAGCAGTACTTC TRBV7-9 - TRBJ2-7 -
CAWSNSGPQHF TGTGCCTGGAGTAACTCCGGGCCCCAGCATTTT TRBV30 - TRBJ1-5 -
CASNEGDSSYNEQFF TGTGCCAGCAATGAAGGCGACAGCTCCTACAATGAGCAGTTCTTC TRBV2 - TRBJ2-1 -
CASSSTSGRAPGELFF TGTGCCAGCAGCTCCACTAGCGGGAGGGCCCCCGGGGAGCTGTTTTTT TRBV5-6 TRBD2 TRBJ2-2 -
CASRREENNSPLHF TGTGCCAGCAGAAGAGAGGAAAATAATTCACCCCTCCACTTT TRBV6-5 - TRBJ1-6 -
CATSGGGVTVTDTQYF TGTGCCACCTCGGGGGGAGGGGTGACAGTCACAGATACGCAGTATTTT TRBV5-4 TRBD2 TRBJ2-3 -
CASSKLAGGANEQFF TGTGCCAGCAGCAAACTAGCGGGAGGGGCCAATGAGCAGTTCTTC TRBV4-2 TRBD2 TRBJ2-1 -
CASSHHSGSGRDTQYF TGTGCCAGCAGCCACCATAGCGGGAGTGGAAGGGATACGCAGTATTTT TRBV3-1/TRBV3-2 TRBD2 TRBJ2-3 -
CSVGTSGRRTGELFF TGCAGCGTGGGGACTAGCGGGAGAAGGACCGGGGAGCTGTTTTTT TRBV29-1 TRBD2 TRBJ2-2 few
CAISDSGGGAEAFF TGTGCCATCAGTGACTCAGGAGGGGGGGCCGAAGCTTTCTTT TRBV10-3 - TRBJ1-1 -
CASSRHPSNTEAFF TGTGCCAGCAGCCGACACCCCTCGAACACTGAAGCTTTCTTT TRBV9 - TRBJ1-1 -
CASSLGVTEQFF TGTGCCAGCAGTTTGGGGGTTACTGAGCAGTTCTTC TRBV27 - TRBJ2-1 once
CASSESGRAGSDTQYF TGTGCCAGCAGTGAAAGTGGGAGGGCAGGGTCAGATACGCAGTATTTT TRBV25-1 TRBD2 TRBJ2-3 -
CASSLAYGGADEAFF TGTGCCAGCAGCTTAGCCTATGGGGGGGCGGATGAAGCTTTCTTT TRBV7-9 - TRBJ1-1 -
CASSFLGQGGVQPQHF TGTGCCAGCAGTTTCTTGGGACAGGGGGGGGTTCAGCCCCAGCATTTT TRBV28 TRBD1 TRBJ1-5 -
CSVGQGKTTGFGYTF TGCAGCGTTGGACAGGGTAAAACTACCGGATTTGGCTACACCTTC TRBV29-1 TRBD1 TRBJ1-2 -
CASSWTDWGEKLFF TGCGCCAGCAGCTGGACAGACTGGGGGGAAAAACTGTTTTTT TRBV5-1 - TRBJ1-4 -
CAWRGDSHGYTF TGTGCCTGGAGGGGGGACAGCCATGGCTACACCTTC TRBV30 TRBD1 TRBJ1-2 -
CASSRLPSGSSTDTQYF TGTGCCAGCAGCCGCCTTCCAAGCGGGTCAAGCACAGATACGCAGTATTTT TRBV16 - TRBJ2-3 -
CASSTGQKMYQETQYF TGTGCCAGCAGCACCGGACAGAAGATGTACCAAGAGACCCAGTACTTC TRBV9 - TRBJ2-5 -
CASRSTRGGRSYEQYF TGTGCAAGTCGCTCGACCCGCGGGGGGAGATCCTACGAGCAGTACTTC TRBV12-2 - TRBJ2-7 -
CASSYGTGRGGDTEAFF TGTGCCAGCAGCTATGGGACAGGGCGTGGGGGGGACACTGAAGCTTTCTTT TRBV5-4 TRBD1 TRBJ1-1 few
CASNSPEPGQPQHF TGTGCCAGTAATTCCCCCGAGCCCGGTCAGCCCCAGCATTTT TRBV19 - TRBJ1-5 -
CASSPLPGLAGGYTGELFF TGTGCCAGCAGCCCCCTCCCGGGACTAGCGGGAGGTTACACCGGGGAGCTGTTTTTT TRBV9 TRBD2 TRBJ2-2 -
CASSLRGTGFRELFF TGTGCCAGCAGCTTAAGAGGGACAGGGTTTCGGGAGCTGTTTTTT TRBV7-9 TRBD1 TRBJ2-2 -
CASSQGTRGSGANVLTF TGCGCCAGCAGCCAAGGGACTAGGGGCTCTGGGGCCAACGTCCTGACTTTC TRBV4-3 TRBD2 TRBJ2-6 few
CASGLVLDRGFVDTQYF TGTGCTAGTGGTTTGGTACTAGACAGGGGGTTTGTGGATACGCAGTATTTT TRBV12-5 TRBD1 TRBJ2-3 -
CASSLGPGQNNQPQHF TGTGCCAGCAGCTTGGGACCGGGACAGAACAATCAGCCCCAGCATTTT TRBV7-6 TRBD1 TRBJ1-5 -
CASSSPIRTPRQETQYF TGTGCCAGCTCTTCCCCGATCAGGACACCCCGCCAAGAGACCCAGTACTTC TRBV9 - TRBJ2-5 -
CASSQAGLAGGPRELFF TGTGCCAGCAGCCAAGCCGGCCTAGCGGGAGGGCCCAGGGAGCTGTTTTTT TRBV3-1/TRBV3-2 TRBD2 TRBJ2-2 -
CAASLGQNYGYTF TGTGCCGCGTCCTTAGGACAGAACTATGGCTACACCTTC TRBV5-5 - TRBJ1-2 -
CASTRAASGRSYNEQFF TGTGCCAGTACCCGGGCGGCTAGCGGACGCTCCTACAATGAGCAGTTCTTC TRBV19 TRBD2 TRBJ2-1 -
CASSLTPSTNTGELFF TGTGCCAGCAGCTTAACCCCTAGCACGAACACCGGGGAGCTGTTTTTT TRBV7-3 - TRBJ2-2 -
CASRYDLAGEPSRTTDTQYF TGTGCCAGCAGGTACGACTTAGCGGGAGAACCCTCCCGCACCACAGATACGCAGTATTTT TRBV6-2/TRBV6-3 TRBD2 TRBJ2-3 -
CASGRREEGNTQYF TGTGCCAGCGGTCGGCGGGAGGAAGGAAATACGCAGTATTTT TRBV27 TRBD2 TRBJ2-3 -
CASMESSGAYEQYF TGTGCCAGCATGGAGTCTAGCGGAGCATACGAGCAGTACTTC TRBV28 TRBD2 TRBJ2-7 -
CASSLALAGDVLEQYF TGTGCCAGCAGCTTAGCACTAGCGGGAGACGTACTGGAGCAGTACTTC TRBV7-9 TRBD2 TRBJ2-7 -
CASSLGGLVSGEQFF TGCGCCAGCAGCTTGGGTGGACTTGTAAGCGGTGAGCAGTTCTTC TRBV5-1 - TRBJ2-1 -
CASSPRPEGDEQFF TGTGCTAGCAGCCCCCGTCCCGAAGGCGATGAGCAGTTCTTC TRBV7-7 - TRBJ2-1 -
CASSSTSGSLGYNEQFF TGTGCCAGCAGTTCCACTAGCGGGAGTTTAGGCTACAATGAGCAGTTCTTC TRBV28 TRBD2 TRBJ2-1 -
CSASKDDTEAFF TGCAGTGCTAGTAAAGATGACACTGAAGCTTTCTTT TRBV20-1 - TRBJ1-1 -
CASSGPGLAGVTDTQYF TGTGCCAGCAGCGGACCGGGACTAGCGGGAGTCACAGATACGCAGTATTTT TRBV5-4 TRBD2 TRBJ2-3 -